This TCR beta chain originates from a study of blood T cells in healthy people across ages. A remark on this clonotype: Antigen specificity is unknown.

Primers used in a second PCR of about 7 to 12 cycles were a sample-barcoded 5' primer and a J-beta primer mix. MiXCR, applied by TCRdb to the 5' RACE reads, yields one record per CDR3 protein. The sample has approximately 940,000 distinct CDR3 sequences; roughly 50% are singletons. Study results and caveats: Expanded clonotype changes were possibly confounded by unknown donor CMV status. Unsorted PBMCs ruled out conclusive naive versus antigen-experienced comparison. Estimates of total diversity, which came from one million sequenced T cells, were considered to be underestimates.

Donors were healthy Caucasian individuals from Russia aged about 6 to 100. CDR1 SGHTS and CDR2 YDEGEE come from the germline V gene. Trimming took off 7 bases at V and 5 bases at J, with 16 bases between the two ends. The CDR3 has 14 residues. The source material was blood. This chain joins TRBV5-8 and TRBJ1-5; D call uncertain. The source is a young man in good health. This CDR3 is CASRLAIGDQPQHF. The CDR3 nucleotides read TGTGCCAGCCGCCTCGCGATTGGGGATCAGCCCCAGCATTTT.